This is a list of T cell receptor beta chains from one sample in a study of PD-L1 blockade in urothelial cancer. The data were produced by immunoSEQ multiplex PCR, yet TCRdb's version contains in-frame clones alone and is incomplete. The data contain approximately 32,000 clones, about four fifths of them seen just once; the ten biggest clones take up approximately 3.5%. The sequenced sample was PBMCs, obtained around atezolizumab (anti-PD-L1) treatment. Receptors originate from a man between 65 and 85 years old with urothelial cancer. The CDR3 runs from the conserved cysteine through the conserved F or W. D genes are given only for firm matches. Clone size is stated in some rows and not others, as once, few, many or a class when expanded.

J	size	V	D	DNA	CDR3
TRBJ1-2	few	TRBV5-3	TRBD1	TGTGCCAAAATTGACAGGGAAGATGGCTACACCTTC	CAKIDREDGYTF
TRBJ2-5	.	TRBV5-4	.	TGTGCCAGCAGCTTGGCAACACAAGAGACCCAGTACTTC	CASSLATQETQYF
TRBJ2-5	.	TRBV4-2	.	TGTGCCAGCAGCCCCCGGACAGGCGGGAGGGAGACCCAGTACTTC	CASSPRTGGRETQYF
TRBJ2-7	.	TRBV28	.	TGTGCCAGCAGTTACGACGGGAGCTCCTACGAGCAGTACTTC	CASSYDGSSYEQYF
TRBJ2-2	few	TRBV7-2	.	TGTGCCAGCAGCTCACGAGCCACCGGGGAGCTGTTTTTT	CASSSRATGELFF
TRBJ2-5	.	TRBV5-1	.	TGCGCCAGCAGCCCCACAGGGTTTCAAGAGACCCAGTACTTC	CASSPTGFQETQYF
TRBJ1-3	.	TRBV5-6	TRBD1	TGTGCCAGCAGCCAAAAACCAGGGGGCCACTCTGGAAACACCATATATTTT	CASSQKPGGHSGNTIYF
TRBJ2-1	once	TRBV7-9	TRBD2	TGTGCCAGCAGCTTAACCCTAGCGGGAGGCCCCTCCTACAATGAGCAGTTCTTC	CASSLTLAGGPSYNEQFF
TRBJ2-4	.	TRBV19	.	TGTGCCAGTAGTTCCCGGGACTCGAGGCCTCAGTACTTC	CASSSRDSRPQYF
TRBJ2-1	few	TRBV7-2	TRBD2	TGTGCCAGCAGCTTAGTTACTAGCGGGTTCCTCGGGGAGGATGAGCAGTTCTTC	CASSLVTSGFLGEDEQFF
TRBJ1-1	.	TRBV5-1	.	TGCGCCAGCAGCCATCCTACGAATCACGGAGGCACTGAAGCTTTCTTT	CASSHPTNHGGTEAFF
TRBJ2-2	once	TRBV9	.	TGTGCCAGCAGGCCCTCCGGGAGCGGGGAGCTGTTTTTT	CASRPSGSGELFF
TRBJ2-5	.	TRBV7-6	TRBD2	TGTGCCAGCAGCGGGACTACATTGGAGACCCAGTACTTC	CASSGTTLETQYF
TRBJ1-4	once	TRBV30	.	TGTGCCCGAGGCGGGAGGGGACGTTTGTCCACTAATGAAAAACTGTTTTTT	CARGGRGRLSTNEKLFF
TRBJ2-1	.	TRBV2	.	TGTGCCAGCAGGGACCTAAGGGGAGGTCACAATGAGCAGTTCTTC	CASRDLRGGHNEQFF
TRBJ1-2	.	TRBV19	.	TGTGCCAGTAGTTTTCGAGACAGGTCCTATGGCTACACCTTC	CASSFRDRSYGYTF
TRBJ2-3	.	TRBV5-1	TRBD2	TGCGCCAGCAGCGGGGGACTAGCGGGAGCGGATACGCAGTATTTT	CASSGGLAGADTQYF
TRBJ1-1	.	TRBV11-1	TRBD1	TGTGCCAGCAGCCTCTCTGGACAGGGAAGGGGGACTGAAGCTTTCTTT	CASSLSGQGRGTEAFF
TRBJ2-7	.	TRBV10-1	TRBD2	TGCGCCAGCAGTGAGTCCCCTCGGGGAGGGGACTACGAGCAGTACTTC	CASSESPRGGDYEQYF
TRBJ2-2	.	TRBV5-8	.	TGTGCCAGCAGCTTGCGCAGGCTGTCCGGGGAGCTGTTTTTT	CASSLRRLSGELFF
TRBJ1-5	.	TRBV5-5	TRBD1	TGTGCCAGCAGCTTGGCCTCTTTTACGACAGGGAATCAGCCCCAGCATTTT	CASSLASFTTGNQPQHF
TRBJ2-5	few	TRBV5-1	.	TGCGCCAGCAGCGCCGGCCAAAAACAGGGTGTGTTGGAGACCCAGTACTTC	CASSAGQKQGVLETQYF
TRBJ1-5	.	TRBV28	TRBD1	TGTGCCAGCAGAACCGGGACAGGGGGCCGGCAGCCCCAGCATTTT	CASRTGTGGRQPQHF
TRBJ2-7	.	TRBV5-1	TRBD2	TGCGCCAGCAGCTCGGGACTAGCGGGCTCCTACGAGCAGTACTTC	CASSSGLAGSYEQYF
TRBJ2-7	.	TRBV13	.	TGTGCCAGCAGCTTAGGGACTAGCTCCTACGAGCAGTACTTC	CASSLGTSSYEQYF
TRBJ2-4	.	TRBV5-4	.	TGTGCCAGCAGCCTCGGTAGCGCGTCCAAAAACATTCAGTACTTC	CASSLGSASKNIQYF
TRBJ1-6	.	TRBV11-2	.	TGTGCCAGCAGCTTAGGTCGGGCCTTTCGGGGTTCACCCCTCCACTTT	CASSLGRAFRGSPLHF